This entry lists 16 T cell receptor beta chains sequenced from one sample in a study of CD8 T cells in ankylosing spondylitis. TCRdb analysed the 5' RACE reads with MiXCR anew, one entry per CDR3 protein. The data hold roughly 240,000 distinct CDR3 sequences, with 32% observed a single time. Sequences were obtained from blood, either unsorted or a sorted T cell fraction (not recorded which). The source of these receptors is a male donor with ankylosing spondylitis or in good health (not recorded which).

The J gene is TRBJ1-1, the V gene TRBV11-2, with 9 positions matching TRBD1. The germline CDR1 and CDR2 sequences are SGHAT and FQNNGV. The CDR3 contains 17 residues. The junction had 14 bases not matched to a gene; V was cut back by 5 bases and J by 4 bases. The CDR3 loop reads CASSPTSGTGLGTEAFF. CDR3 in DNA: TGTGCCAGCAGCCCAACCTCCGGGACAGGGCTCGGCACTGAAGCTTTCTTT.

The chain recombines TRBV20-1 with TRBJ2-2; D gene unclear. Germline CDR1 reads DFQATT; CDR2 reads SNEGSKA (reference sequence). This CDR3 contains 13 residues. Trimming pared 3 bases from V and 0 bases from J, leaving 5 bases between. CDR3 DNA sequence: TGCAGTGCTAGTGAACCGAACACCGGGGAGCTGTTTTTT. Its translation is CSASEPNTGELFF.

The chain recombines TRBV20-1 with TRBJ2-7, with D uncertain. CDR3 length: 12 residues. Between the trimmed V and J ends, which lost 3 bases and 2 bases, there was a span of 8 bases. Germline V CDR1 and CDR2: DFQATT, SNEGSKA (reference sequence). CDR3 DNA: TGCAGTGCTAGTGCAGAAGCCTACGAGCAGTACTTC. It specifies CSASAEAYEQYF.

The genes are TRBV7-2 and TRBJ2-3; 10 bases match TRBD2. CDR1 is SGHTA, CDR2 FQGNSA, per germline. V lost 5 bases and J lost 5; bases outside the gene matches: 10. CDR3 length: 16 amino acids. CDR3 DNA sequence: TGTGCCAGCAGCGACATACTAGCGGGGAAAGGAGATACGCAGTATTTT. The encoded protein is CASSDILAGKGDTQYF.

The chain has TRBV6-5 and TRBJ1-1, with 8 bases identical to TRBD1. This CDR3 spans 16 amino acids. The germline V gene encodes CDR1 MNHEY and CDR2 SVGAGI. The V gene end was trimmed by 4 bases and the J gene end by 6 bases; junction bases not matched to a gene: 13. The CDR3 DNA is TGTGCCAGCAGTTCCCGCACGGACAGGGTGCTCGCTGAAGCTTTCTTT. Protein: CASSSRTDRVLAEAFF.

The chain carries TRBV27 and TRBJ1-2; TRBD1 matches at 8 bases. CDR1 MNHEY and CDR2 SMNVEV come from the germline V gene (reference sequence). The CDR3 runs 13 residues. V gave up 4 bases and J gave up 8 bases; unmatched junction bases: 6. CDR3 protein: CASSSYRGMGYTF. In DNA form, the CDR3 reads TGTGCCAGCAGTTCCTACAGGGGGATGGGCTACACCTTC.

V gene TRBV9 combines with J gene TRBJ2-1; unclear D gene. The CDR3 has 13 residues. The germline CDR1 and CDR2 sequences are SGDLS and YYNGEE. V lost 0 bases and J 5 bases, leaving 6 bases between the germline ends. CDR3: CASSVDPNNEQFF. In DNA, the CDR3 is TGTGCCAGCAGCGTAGACCCGAACAATGAGCAGTTCTTC.

This clonotype was observed a few times. The chain recombines TRBV11-2 with TRBJ2-5; weak D call: TRBD1 (5 bases). V was pared by 6 bases and J by 0 bases, with 11 bases between. CDR3 length: 14 residues. Looked up from germline, CDR1 is SGHAT and CDR2 is FQNNGV. CDR3 nucleotide sequence: TGTGCCAGCAGTCCTGACAGTGACCAAGAGACCCAGTACTTC. Translating gives CASSPDSDQETQYF.

This clonotype was counted between two and nine times. The chain links TRBV9 to TRBJ2-3; D is ambiguous. This CDR3 contains 15 residues. V was shortened by 0 bases and J by 0 bases, with 8 bases between the two germline ends. CDR1 SGDLS and CDR2 YYNGEE come from the germline V gene. The DNA of the CDR3 is TGTGCCAGCAGCGTAGTAGGGTTTAGCACAGATACGCAGTATTTT. Translated: CASSVVGFSTDTQYF.

The gene calls are TRBV9 and TRBJ2-5; D is possibly TRBD1 or TRBD2 (5 bases each). V lost 5 bases and J lost 2, with 13 bases in between. Germline V CDR1 and CDR2: SGDLS, YYNGEE. The CDR3 is 14 amino acids. The DNA of the CDR3 is TGTGCCAGCAGTGAAGGGGACGGACAAGAGACCCAGTACTTC. Translation: CASSEGDGQETQYF.

This clonotype occurred a few times. The V and J genes are TRBV9 and TRBJ1-2, with 9 bases lining up with TRBD1. CDR1 is SGDLS and CDR2 is YYNGEE in the germline V gene. The CDR3 loop spans 14 amino acids. Trimming removed 3 bases from V and 4 bases from J; junction bases left unmatched: 4. CDR3 protein: CASSEGQGPYGYTF. The CDR3 nucleotides read TGTGCCAGCAGCGAGGGACAGGGCCCCTATGGCTACACCTTC.

The chain carries TRBV4-1 and TRBJ2-7, with D maybe TRBD2 (5 bases). The CDR3 totals 15 residues. V was shortened by 0 bases and J by 4 bases, with 13 bases between the two germline ends. Germline V lookup: CDR1 MGHRA, CDR2 YSYEKL. Written as DNA, the CDR3 is TGCGCCAGCAGCCAAGAGGACGGAGGACGGTACGAGCAGTACTTC. This codes for CASSQEDGGRYEQYF.

J is TRBJ1-4 and V is TRBV12-3 or TRBV12-4; 9 bases match TRBD1. With 3 bases clipped from V and 8 bases from J, the junction kept 7 bases outside the gene matches. CDR3 length: 15 residues. This chain's CDR3 is CASSFGDRDEEKLFF. For the CDR3, the DNA is TGTGCCAGCAGTTTCGGGGACAGGGATGAGGAAAAACTGTTTTTT.

The chain employs TRBV20-1 and TRBJ1-1, with a tentative D call TRBD1 (5 bases). Trimming stripped 6 bases from V and 0 bases from J, with 11 bases between. Germline V CDR1 and CDR2: DFQATT, SNEGSKA (reference sequence). This CDR3 contains 13 residues. The CDR3 DNA follows: TGCAGTGCGGACGGGACGGTGAACACTGAAGCTTTCTTT. This sequence encodes CSADGTVNTEAFF.

This clonotype came up a few times. V is TRBV4-2 and J is TRBJ1-5; TRBD1 aligns across 8 bases. The CDR3 sequence is 16 residues long. With 1 base clipped from V and 5 bases from J, the junction kept 7 bases outside the gene matches. Germline V gene data show CDR1 as LGHNA and CDR2 as YNFKEQ. CDR3 in amino acids: CASSQGTGKNDQPQHF. CDR3 nucleotides: TGTGCCAGCAGCCAAGGGACAGGGAAAAACGATCAGCCCCAGCATTTT.

V gene TRBV12-3 or TRBV12-4 combines with J gene TRBJ2-3; D remains ambiguous. The CDR3 runs to 13 residues. Trimming cost V 3 bases and J 6 bases, with 10 bases left between them. The CDR3 DNA sequence: TGTGCCAGCAGTTTTTTACAACTGGATACGCAGTATTTT. It translates to CASSFLQLDTQYF.